Shown below are 9 T cell receptor beta chains from a single sample sequenced in a study of cytomegalovirus exposure and HLA in healthy donors. PCR primers comprised 60 Vbeta and 13 Jbeta primers. Sequencing was performed with immunoSEQ multiplex PCR; in TCRdb, only in-frame clones are kept and a portion is missing. Of under 150,000 clones in the sample, about four fifths are singletons; the top ten hold 2.5%. The specimen sequenced was PBMCs. The origin of the receptors is a male donor in good health and CMV-seronegative.

The chain joins TRBV5-4 to TRBJ1-4; 7 bases are a match to TRBD1. Germline assignment: CDR1 SGHNT and CDR2 YYREEE (reference sequence). This CDR3 contains 13 residues. Losses at the gene ends were 4 bases for V and 8 bases for J; bases not matched to a gene: 5. CDR3 sequence: CASSADRAEKLFF. CDR3 nucleotides: TGTGCCAGCAGCGCCGACAGGGCCGAAAAACTGTTTTTT.

V and J are TRBV28 and TRBJ2-7, with D maybe TRBD2 (6 bases). Deletions cut 3 bases from V and 4 bases from J, with 10 bases between. The CDR3 consists of 13 residues. CDR1 is MDHEN and CDR2 is SYDVKM in the germline V gene. The CDR3 nucleotides read TGTGCCAGCAGTTTTACACGGGAGTACGAGCAGTACTTC. Its translation: CASSFTREYEQYF.

This clone has only a few counts. This chain links TRBV10-1 with TRBJ1-1, with D tentatively TRBD1 (6 bases). The germline CDR1 and CDR2 sequences are WNHNN and SYGVQD (reference sequence). V was cut by 3 bases and J by 1 base, with 15 bases left in between. This CDR3 is built from 16 residues. The CDR3: CASSDHRQGKNTEAFF. CDR3 nucleotide sequence: TGCGCCAGCAGTGATCACCGCCAGGGGAAGAACACTGAAGCTTTCTTT.

The chain is built from TRBV4-3 and TRBJ2-5, with D maybe TRBD2 (5 bases). The CDR3 loop spans 14 amino acids. V lost 4 bases and J 1 base, leaving 10 bases between the germline ends. CDR1 and CDR2 from the germline V gene are LGHNA and YSLEER. The CDR3 nucleotides read TGCGCCAGCAGCCTAGGAGGTAGCCAAGAGACCCAGTACTTC. It translates to CASSLGGSQETQYF.

The chain couples TRBV4-2 to TRBJ2-1; D perhaps matches TRBD1 (6 bases). CDR3 length: 17 residues. V was trimmed by 1 base and J by 1 base, leaving 14 bases between them. The germline CDR1 and CDR2 sequences are LGHNA and YNFKEQ. The CDR3 reads CASSQVPGQTSYNEQFF. The DNA of the CDR3 is TGTGCCAGCAGCCAAGTACCGGGACAAACTTCCTACAATGAGCAGTTCTTC.

The CDR3 sequence is CASSPQGLAESNTGELFF. CDR3 nucleotide sequence: TGTGCCAGCAGCCCCCAGGGACTAGCGGAATCGAACACCGGGGAGCTGTTTTTT. The genes are TRBV9 and TRBJ2-2; TRBD2 matches at 11 bases. V trimming: 4 bases; J trimming: 0 bases; junction bases outside the gene matches: 8. CDR1 and CDR2 (germline): SGDLS, YYNGEE. CDR3 length equals 18 residues. Based on the CDR3 plus reference TRBV9 and TRBJ2-2, the full variable domain is DSGVTQTPKHLITATGQRVTLRCSPRSGDLSVYWYQQSLDQGLQFLIQYYNGEERAKGNILERFSAQQFPDLHSELNLSSLELGDSALYFCASSPQGLAESNTGELFFGEGSRLTVL.

The chain has TRBV6-5 and TRBJ2-3; the match to TRBD2 covers 9 bases. This CDR3 contains 16 residues. Germline V gene lookup returns CDR1 MNHEY and CDR2 SVGAGI. V was pared by 4 bases and J by 0 bases, with 5 bases of the junction left unmatched. The CDR3 spells CASSLLSGSSTDTQYF. CDR3 DNA: TGTGCCAGCAGTTTACTTAGCGGGAGTAGCACAGATACGCAGTATTTT.

The chain links TRBV5-6 to TRBJ2-7; TRBD2 agrees at 9 bases. The germline V gene encodes CDR1 SGHDT and CDR2 YYEEEE. After removal of 4 bases from V and 3 bases from J, the junction contained 5 bases not matched to a gene. This CDR3 contains 14 residues. DNA for the CDR3: TGTGCCAGCAGCGCGGGGGGGGACGTCTACGAGCAGTACTTC. Translated, it gives CASSAGGDVYEQYF.

This chain connects TRBV10-1 to TRBJ2-7; perhaps TRBD2 as D (5 bases). Germline CDR1 WNHNN, CDR2 SYGVQD (reference sequence). The CDR3 is 12 residues long. V was clipped by 8 bases and J by 3 bases, with 11 bases between them. The CDR3 protein is CASVGRNYEQYF. For the CDR3, the DNA is TGCGCCAGCGTGGGGAGAAACTACGAGCAGTACTTC.